Presented here are 9 T cell receptor beta chains from one specimen sequenced in a study of shared clonotypes between healthy human individuals. Profiled with immunoSEQ multiplex PCR; TCRdb holds only in-frame clones, not every one. Seen here are fewer than 1.4 million clones, more than 75% observed once, and the top ten hold 0.61%. The specimen sequenced was memory CD4+ T cells from PBMCs. Subset described: CD45RA-negative fraction. The receptors here all came from a man aged 18 to 29 in good health. Some clones in this sample may be carry-over from other donors' samples.

The rearrangement links TRBV5-4 to TRBJ1-2, with D possibly matching TRBD1 (6 bases). Germline V lookup: CDR1 SGHNT, CDR2 YYREEE (reference sequence). V gave up 5 bases and J gave up 2 bases, with 16 bases separating them. The CDR3 is 15 residues long. The CDR3 loop reads CASSTDRRTNYGYTF. CDR3 nucleotides: TGTGCCAGCAGTACAGACAGGCGAACGAACTATGGCTACACCTTC.

As for this clone: Other DNA sequences from this sample encode an identical CDR3 as well. The V gene is TRBV7-2, the J gene TRBJ2-7; 14 nucleotides agree with TRBD2. Germline CDR1 and CDR2: SGHTA and FQGNSA. V shed 3 bases, J shed 3 bases, and the junction held 1 base outside the gene matches. The CDR3 spans 15 residues. CDR3 region: CASSFGLAGGYEQYF. In DNA, the CDR3 is TGTGCCAGCAGCTTCGGACTAGCGGGAGGCTACGAGCAGTACTTC.

This rearrangement joins TRBV6-1 to TRBJ2-7, with TRBD1 matching 8 bases. Trimming took 0 bases from V and 3 from J; bases not matched to a gene: 7. CDR3 length equals 16 residues. Germline V gene lookup returns CDR1 MNHNS and CDR2 SASEGT. CDR3 nucleotides: TGTGCCAGCAGTGAAGCGTACGGGACAGGATTCTACGAGCAGTACTTC. It yields the protein CASSEAYGTGFYEQYF.

This clone turned up a few times. The identical CDR3 is also encoded by other nucleotide sequences in the sample. V gene TRBV14 combines with J gene TRBJ1-2; no clear D gene. The CDR3 contains 13 residues. Trimming took 3 bases from V and 2 from J, leaving 7 bases between them. Germline values: CDR1 SGHDN, CDR2 FVKESK. CDR3 loop: CASSQGANYGYTF. The CDR3 coding sequence is TGTGCCAGCAGCCAGGGTGCAAACTATGGCTACACCTTC.

The chain couples TRBV28 to TRBJ2-7; D may match TRBD1 or TRBD2 (5 bases each). This CDR3 spans 14 amino acids. The V gene's germline CDR1 is MDHEN and CDR2 SYDVKM. Trimming removed 7 bases from V and 0 bases from J, with 13 bases in between. The CDR3 loop reads CASTPWDRSYEQYF. The CDR3 nucleotides read TGTGCCAGCACACCTTGGGACCGCTCCTACGAGCAGTACTTC.

This chain joins TRBV11-3 and TRBJ1-1, with D unresolved. With 0 bases removed from V and 1 base from J, the gap between germline ends came to 6 bases. CDR3 length equals 14 residues. CDR1 and CDR2 (germline): SGHNT, YENEEA. The DNA for the CDR3 is TGTGCCAGCAGCTTAGACGGGCGGAACACTGAAGCTTTCTTT. Encoded protein: CASSLDGRNTEAFF.

Comments on this clone: A far larger clone is one nucleotide away, so this likely arose from a read error. J is TRBJ2-5 and V is TRBV11-3; the D is unclear. Trimming stripped 5 bases from V and 4 bases from J, with 11 bases between. The germline V gene encodes CDR1 SGHNT and CDR2 YENEEA. This CDR3 spans 13 amino acids. The DNA of the CDR3 is TGTGCCAGCAGCCGAACTTCCCGAGAGACCCAGTACTTC. This codes for CASSRTSRETQYF.

The rearrangement links TRBV2 to TRBJ1-5; D is possibly TRBD1 (6 bases). V was shortened by 6 bases and J by 3 bases, with 18 bases between the two germline ends. CDR1 is SNHLY and CDR2 is FYNNEI in the germline V gene. This CDR3 is 16 amino acids long. CDR3 nucleotides: TGTGCCAGCAGGGACTCCCAGGGGAGGGACAATCAGCCCCAGCATTTT. Its translation: CASRDSQGRDNQPQHF.

The V call is TRBV2, the J call TRBJ2-1; possibly TRBD1 or TRBD2 for D (5 bases each). Germline CDR1 reads SNHLY; CDR2 reads FYNNEI. This CDR3 is built from 13 residues. The V and J ends lost 8 bases and 6 bases respectively, with 14 bases between them. CDR3: CASEGTPSNEQFF. The DNA for the CDR3 is TGTGCCAGCGAAGGGACCCCTTCCAATGAGCAGTTCTTC. The complete variable domain, with remaining parts taken from reference TRBV2 and TRBJ2-1, reads EPEVTQTPSHQVTQMGQEVILRCVPISNHLYFYWYRQILGQKVEFLVSFYNNEISEKSEIFDDQFSVERPDGSNFTLKIRSTKLEDSAMYFCASEGTPSNEQFFGPGTRLTVL.